Below, 11 T cell receptor beta chains from the same sample are listed, as sequenced in a study of CD4+ T cells in melanoma. Using immunoSEQ multiplex PCR, the repertoire was profiled, and TCRdb retains in-frame clones only, with some absent. The table records about 120,000 clones, 92% of them present only once. Source material: peripheral blood. Receptors originate from a human donor with melanoma.

This clone was seen once. The rearrangement links TRBV19 to TRBJ1-1; a weak D match, TRBD1 (5 bases). Germline V gene lookup returns CDR1 LNHDA and CDR2 SQIVND (reference sequence). V gave up 5 bases and J gave up 3 bases, with 13 bases separating them. The CDR3 totals 14 residues. CDR3 sequence: CASSSGTIDTEAFF. The CDR3 coding sequence is TGTGCCAGTAGTTCAGGGACTATAGACACTGAAGCTTTCTTT. Full variable domain (missing parts from reference TRBV19 and TRBJ1-1): DGGITQSPKYLFRKEGQNVTLSCEQNLNHDAMYWYRQDPGQGLRLIYYSQIVNDFQKGDIAEGYSVSREKKESFPLTVTSAQKNPTAFYLCASSSGTIDTEAFFGQGTRLTVV.

The chain uses TRBV19 and TRBJ1-1; D remains unclear. CDR3 length: 12 amino acids. The V end lost 9 bases, the J end lost 7 bases, and 15 bases lay between the germline ends. Germline CDR1 LNHDA, CDR2 SQIVND (reference sequence). DNA for the CDR3: TGTGCCAGCTGCGAATCCAGGCGTGAAGCTTTCTTT. Its protein product is CASCESRREAFF.

The table lists this clone with a count of one. This rearrangement joins TRBV23-1 to TRBJ2-1, with TRBD2 matching over 13 bases. TRBV23-1 is assigned to the ORF class and has an uncertain function. V lost 6 bases, J lost 3 bases, and 8 bases stayed unmatched. The CDR3 is 17 amino acids. CDR3 DNA: TGCGCCAGCAGCCACGGACTAGCGGGAGATCTCTACAATGAGCAGTTCTTC. Translated, it gives CASSHGLAGDLYNEQFF.

The rearrangement joins TRBV5-1 to TRBJ2-2; 7 nucleotides agree with TRBD1. V lost 4 bases to trimming and J lost 6 bases; unmatched junction nucleotides: 0. Germline values: CDR1 SGHRS, CDR2 YFSETQ. The CDR3 contains 12 residues. CDR3: CASSQGAGELFF. The CDR3 DNA reads as TGCGCCAGCAGCCAGGGGGCCGGGGAGCTGTTTTTT.

In the case of this clone: Other DNA sequences of this sample code for an identical CDR3. The CDR3 spells CASRAGGVNEQFF. CDR3 DNA sequence: TGTGCCAGTAGGGCGGGCGGGGTCAATGAGCAGTTCTTC. The chain recombines TRBV19 with TRBJ2-1; the D gene is possibly TRBD2 (6 bases). This CDR3 region has 13 residues. V was trimmed by 6 bases and J by 6 bases, leaving 12 bases between them. CDR1 is LNHDA and CDR2 is SQIVND in the germline V gene (reference sequence).

This chain connects TRBV25-1 to TRBJ1-1, with D maybe TRBD1 (5 bases). Per the germline V gene, CDR1 is MGHDK and CDR2 is SYGVNS. Deletions cut 1 base from V and 5 bases from J, with 8 bases between. The length of the CDR3 is 13 residues. CDR3 DNA: TGTGCCAGCAGTGAATCGGGGGAGACTGAAGCTTTCTTT. Amino acid sequence: CASSESGETEAFF.

The V gene is TRBV5-1, the J gene TRBJ2-7; D is perhaps TRBD1 (6 bases). With 4 bases removed from V and 6 bases from J, the gap between germline ends came to 17 bases. The CDR3 has 14 amino acids. Germline V gives CDR1 SGHRS, CDR2 YFSETQ. CDR3 protein: CASSPDRLNLEQYF. CDR3 sequence (DNA): TGCGCCAGCAGCCCGGACAGACTCAACCTCGAGCAGTACTTC.

The V and J genes are TRBV5-6 and TRBJ2-7, with D possibly matching TRBD1 (5 bases). V shed 7 bases and J shed 3 bases, with 8 bases lying between them. The CDR3 consists of 11 residues. CDR1 and CDR2 from the germline V gene are SGHDT and YYEEEE. The CDR3 reads CASRRDYEQYF. The CDR3 region has the DNA TGTGCCAGCCGCAGGGACTACGAGCAGTACTTC.

The gene calls are TRBV6-1 and TRBJ1-2; 8 bases align to TRBD1. J gave up 4 bases and V 5 bases, and 3 bases lay outside the gene matches. The CDR3 loop spans 13 amino acids. Germline CDR1 reads MNHNS; CDR2 reads SASEGT. The CDR3, as DNA: TGTGCCAGCAGTCGGACAGGGTTCTATGGCTACACCTTC. It is translated as CASSRTGFYGYTF.

This chain connects TRBV7-6 to TRBJ2-3; 7 bases match TRBD2. This CDR3 contains 15 residues. The ends lost 2 bases at V and 3 bases at J; junction bases unmatched: 5. The germline CDR1 and CDR2 sequences are SGHVS and FNYEAQ. The CDR3 protein is CASSLSSGDTDTQYF. The CDR3 DNA sequence: TGTGCCAGCAGCTTATCTAGCGGAGATACAGATACGCAGTATTTT.

The chain carries TRBV28 and TRBJ2-1; D is unclear. This CDR3 has 19 residues. Trimming shortened V by 6 bases and J by 5 bases, and 29 bases separated the two germline ends. Per germline, CDR1 MDHEN and CDR2 SYDVKM. The CDR3 nucleotides read TGTGCCAGCAGCCTTTTTAACCCAAACTTCCTGAATTCTAACAATGAGCAGTTCTTC. This codes for CASSLFNPNFLNSNNEQFF.